Listed below are T cell receptor beta chains from one sample, sequenced in a study of blood T cell repertoires in COVID-19. Sequenced by immunoSEQ multiplex PCR; TCRdb stores in-frame clones only, minus some. The sample has around 250,000 clones; more than 75% are singletons. The sample taken for sequencing was peripheral blood. The receptors derive from an elderly woman with COVID-19, enrolled during active disease. The CDR3 runs from the conserved cysteine through the conserved F or W. The D gene is left open where the match is weak. A row's size may be missing; if present it is once, few, many or a size class.

v_call	j_call	clone_size	d_call	cdr3_aa	cdr3_nt
TRBV5-1	TRBJ2-6	.	TRBD1	CASSLTGVGANVLTF	TGCGCCAGCAGCCTTACAGGGGTTGGGGCCAACGTCCTGACTTTC
TRBV5-1	TRBJ2-3	.	.	CASSSRGRNTDTQYF	TGCGCCAGCAGCAGCAGGGGACGGAACACAGATACGCAGTATTTT
TRBV11-2	TRBJ1-1	once	TRBD1	CASSLQDRGWAFF	TGTGCCAGCAGCCTACAGGACAGGGGGTGGGCTTTCTTT
TRBV6-2/TRBV6-3	TRBJ1-5	.	TRBD1	CASSSAGGQDLNQPQHF	TGTGCCAGCAGTTCAGCGGGGGGACAGGACCTCAATCAGCCCCAGCATTTT
TRBV6-6	TRBJ2-3	.	TRBD2	CASRGASGTDTQYF	TGTGCCAGCCGGGGGGCTAGCGGGACAGATACGCAGTATTTT
TRBV5-1	TRBJ1-6	.	.	CASSLESELNSPLHF	TGCGCCAGCAGCTTGGAATCGGAGCTAAATTCACCCCTCCACTTT
TRBV5-1	TRBJ1-2	.	TRBD1	CASSWGDRGPANYGYTF	TGCGCCAGCAGCTGGGGGGACAGGGGGCCAGCTAACTATGGCTACACCTTC
TRBV28	TRBJ2-7	.	.	CASSLGGTASSYEQYF	TGTGCCAGCAGTCTCGGCGGGACGGCGAGCTCCTACGAGCAGTACTTC
TRBV7-9	TRBJ2-3	.	.	CASSLAKTDTQYF	TGTGCCAGCAGCTTGGCAAAAACAGATACGCAGTATTTT
TRBV19	TRBJ1-1	.	TRBD1	CASKTGGSTEAFF	TGTGCCAGTAAAACAGGGGGGAGCACTGAAGCTTTCTTT
TRBV28	TRBJ2-2	once	.	CASTWGRGTGELFF	TGTGCCAGCACCTGGGGTAGGGGGACCGGGGAGCTGTTTTTT
TRBV7-9	TRBJ2-1	.	TRBD2	CASSSPGLAIYEQFF	TGTGCCAGCAGCTCGCCGGGACTAGCGATCTATGAGCAGTTCTTC
TRBV3-1/TRBV3-2	TRBJ2-3	.	.	CASRGGGTDTQYF	TGTGCCAGCAGGGGAGGAGGTACAGATACGCAGTATTTT
TRBV2	TRBJ1-4	.	TRBD1	CASSDGQGREKLFF	TGTGCCAGCAGTGATGGACAGGGGAGGGAAAAACTGTTTTTT
TRBV4-2	TRBJ2-5	.	TRBD1	CASSRGQIQETQYF	TGTGCCAGCAGCCGGGGACAGATCCAAGAGACCCAGTACTTC
TRBV12-2	TRBJ2-1	.	.	CASRPKDRKDEQFF	TGTGCAAGTCGCCCCAAGGACAGGAAGGATGAGCAGTTCTTC
TRBV28	TRBJ1-6	.	.	CASRPTTGNNSPLHF	TGTGCCAGCAGGCCAACCACAGGGAACAATTCACCCCTCCACTTT
TRBV12-5	TRBJ1-1	.	.	CASGPSGYREAFF	TGTGCTAGTGGCCCTTCAGGGTATCGGGAAGCTTTCTTT
TRBV5-3	TRBJ2-5	.	.	CARSLPPGSAGAQETQYF	TGTGCCAGAAGCCTGCCCCCGGGCTCGGCGGGGGCGCAAGAGACCCAGTACTTC
TRBV7-2	TRBJ2-1	.	.	CASSGTGSGEQFF	TGTGCCAGCAGCGGTACGGGGTCGGGTGAGCAGTTCTTC
TRBV7-3	TRBJ1-2	.	.	CASSLMAADGYTF	TGTGCCAGCAGCTTAATGGCTGCTGATGGCTACACCTTC
TRBV6-1	TRBJ1-2	.	TRBD1	CASSEPGTGVEGYTF	TGTGCCAGCAGTGAACCCGGGACAGGGGTAGAAGGCTACACCTTC
TRBV30	TRBJ1-1	.	.	CAWKGQRMNTEAFF	TGTGCCTGGAAAGGACAGCGCATGAACACTGAAGCTTTCTTT
TRBV24-1	TRBJ2-1	.	.	CATSDPQGDSSNEQFF	TGTGCCACCAGTGATCCACAGGGAGATAGTTCCAATGAGCAGTTCTTC
TRBV6-2/TRBV6-3	TRBJ2-7	.	.	CASSYFQTGEQYF	TGTGCCAGCAGTTACTTCCAGACCGGGGAGCAGTACTTC
TRBV7-9	TRBJ1-5	.	.	CASSPRGGGSQPQHF	TGTGCCAGCAGCCCCCGAGGGGGGGGAAGTCAGCCCCAGCATTTT
TRBV5-1	TRBJ1-4	.	TRBD1	CASSPGTGRNEKLFF	TGCGCCAGCAGCCCGGGGACAGGGAGAAATGAAAAACTGTTTTTT
TRBV19	TRBJ1-5	few	TRBD1	CASSRDRDSNQPQHF	TGTGCCAGTAGTAGGGACAGGGATAGCAATCAGCCCCAGCATTTT
TRBV27	TRBJ1-2	.	TRBD1	CASSAGQAPYGYTF	TGTGCCAGCAGTGCCGGACAGGCTCCCTATGGCTACACCTTC